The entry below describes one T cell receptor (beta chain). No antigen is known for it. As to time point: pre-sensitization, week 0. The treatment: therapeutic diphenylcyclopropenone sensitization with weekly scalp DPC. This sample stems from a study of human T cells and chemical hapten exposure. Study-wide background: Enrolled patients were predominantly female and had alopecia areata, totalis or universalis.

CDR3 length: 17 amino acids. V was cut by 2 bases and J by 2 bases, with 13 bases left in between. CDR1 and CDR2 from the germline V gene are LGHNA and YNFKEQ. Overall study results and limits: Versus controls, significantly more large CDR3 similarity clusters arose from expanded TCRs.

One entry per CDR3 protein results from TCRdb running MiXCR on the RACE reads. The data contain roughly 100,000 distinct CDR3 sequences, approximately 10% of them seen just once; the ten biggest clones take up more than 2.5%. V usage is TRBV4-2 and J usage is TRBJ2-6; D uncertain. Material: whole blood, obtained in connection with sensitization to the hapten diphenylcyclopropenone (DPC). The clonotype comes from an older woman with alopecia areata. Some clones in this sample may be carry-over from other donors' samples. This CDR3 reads CASSQPLRSAGANVLTF. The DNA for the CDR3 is TGTGCCAGCAGCCAACCCTTAAGGAGCGCTGGGGCCAACGTCCTGACTTTC.